The 26 T cell receptor beta chains listed next were all sequenced from one sample in a study of shared clonotypes between healthy human individuals. Sequencing used immunoSEQ multiplex PCR; TCRdb keeps in-frame clones, though not all of them. The data contain some 1.4 million clones, approximately 97% of them singletons. Sequencing was performed on naive CD4+ T cells sorted from blood. This sample's subset: CD45RA+ positively selected. The receptor set was obtained from a man aged 25 to 45 in good health.

This chain connects TRBV7-9 to TRBJ2-1, with D perhaps TRBD1 (6 bases). The length of the CDR3 is 13 residues. Per the germline V gene, CDR1 is SEHNR and CDR2 is FQNEAQ (reference sequence). With 5 bases removed from V and 3 bases from J, the gap between germline ends came to 8 bases. DNA for the CDR3: TGTGCCAGCAGCGAGGGACACTACAATGAGCAGTTCTTC. Translated, it gives CASSEGHYNEQFF.

The gene calls are TRBV25-1 and TRBJ2-3; 8 bases line up with TRBD2. The CDR3 length is 12 residues. The junction had 10 bases not matched to a gene; V was cut back by 6 bases and J by 14 bases. Looked up from germline, CDR1 is MGHDK and CDR2 is SYGVNS. CDR3 sequence reads: CASSTPAGGVYF. The CDR3, as DNA: TGTGCCAGCAGCACTCCCGCGGGAGGTGTGTATTTT.

This sequence joins TRBV15 and TRBJ2-7; D unresolved. CDR1 is LNHNV and CDR2 is YYDKDF in the germline V gene (reference sequence). Between the trimmed V and J ends, which lost 7 bases and 7 bases, there was a span of 20 bases. There are 14 residues in the CDR3. CDR3 in DNA: TGTGCCACCACCGAAAGGACGGGCGAATCTGAGCAGTACTTC. Translating gives CATTERTGESEQYF. Full variable domain (remainder filled in from reference TRBV15 and TRBJ2-7): DAMVIQNPRYQVTQFGKPVTLSCSQTLNHNVMYWYQQKSSQAPKLLFHYYDKDFNNEADTPDNFQSRRPNTSFCFLDIRSPGLGDTAMYLCATTERTGESEQYFGPGTRLTVT.

This rearrangement joins TRBV7-9 to TRBJ1-2, with D tentatively TRBD1 (6 bases). The CDR3 has 17 residues. Deletions cut 4 bases from V and 4 bases from J, with 22 bases between. Germline V lookup: CDR1 SEHNR, CDR2 FQNEAQ (reference sequence). CDR3 nucleotide sequence: TGTGCCAGCAGCTCCTCTGTGACGGGGGCTAGGGGCTATGGCTACACCTTC. It codes for CASSSSVTGARGYGYTF.

J is TRBJ2-7 and V is TRBV7-9, with D hard to call. Germline V gene lookup returns CDR1 SEHNR and CDR2 FQNEAQ (reference sequence). The CDR3 consists of 14 residues. With 5 bases removed from V and 2 bases from J, the gap between germline ends came to 13 bases. CDR3 in DNA: TGTGCCAGCAGCACGACTCCCCTGGCCTACGAGCAGTACTTC. It yields the protein CASSTTPLAYEQYF.

This chain uses TRBV19 with TRBJ1-1; 8 bases map to TRBD1. The CDR3 has 16 residues. Trimming cost V 7 bases and J 4 bases; bases outside gene matches: 14. CDR1 and CDR2 from the germline V gene are LNHDA and SQIVND (reference sequence). The CDR3 loop reads CASIPLVGQGGTEAFF. CDR3 bases: TGTGCCAGTATTCCCCTCGTTGGACAGGGAGGCACTGAAGCTTTCTTT.

The chain uses TRBV5-4 and TRBJ2-7, with 12 bases that match TRBD2. This CDR3 spans 14 amino acids. Trimming removed 4 bases from V and 4 bases from J; junction bases left unmatched: 3. CDR1 and CDR2 from the germline V gene are SGHNT and YYREEE (reference sequence). The CDR3 DNA is TGTGCCAGCAGCCCGACTAGCGGGAGATACGAGCAGTACTTC. This codes for CASSPTSGRYEQYF.

The chain uses TRBV18 and TRBJ2-1, with a weak D call TRBD2 (5 bases). Germline V CDR1 and CDR2: KGHSH, LQKENI. V lost 7 bases and J 7 bases, leaving 11 bases between the germline ends. The CDR3 loop spans 12 amino acids. The CDR3: CASCLSGNEQFF. The CDR3 DNA sequence: TGTGCCAGCTGCTTGTCGGGGAATGAGCAGTTCTTC.

This chain links TRBV6-1 with TRBJ2-2; 10 positions match TRBD2. Germline CDR1 MNHNS, CDR2 SASEGT. This CDR3 contains 15 residues. The V gene end was trimmed by 6 bases and the J gene end by 6 bases; junction bases not matched to a gene: 7. The CDR3 loop is CASRMSGRAAGELFF. DNA of the CDR3: TGTGCCAGCAGGATGAGCGGGAGGGCCGCCGGGGAGCTGTTTTTT.

J is TRBJ1-3 and V is TRBV5-4; D possibly corresponds to TRBD1 (6 bases). V was trimmed by 5 bases and J by 9 bases, leaving 21 bases between them. The germline V gene has CDR1 SGHNT and CDR2 YYREEE (reference sequence). This CDR3 is built from 15 residues. CDR3 sequence: CASSVESGGRGTIYF. CDR3 nucleotide sequence: TGTGCCAGCAGTGTGGAATCCGGGGGCAGGGGCACCATATATTTT.

The chain combines TRBV11-3 with TRBJ2-5, with TRBD2 identical over 10 bases. With V trimmed by 1 base and J by 5 bases, 7 bases remained unmatched. Germline-derived CDR1 and CDR2 are SGHNT and YENEEA. This CDR3 spans 16 amino acids. For the CDR3, the DNA is TGTGCCAGCAGCTTAGGCTCTAGCGGGAGCGTTGAGACCCAGTACTTC. This codes for CASSLGSSGSVETQYF. The full variable domain, its missing parts supplied by reference TRBV11-3 and TRBJ2-5, is EAGVVQSPRYKIIEKKQPVAFWCNPISGHNTLYWYLQNLGQGPELLIRYENEEAVDDSQLPKDRFSAERLKGVDSTLKIQPAELGDSAVYLCASSLGSSGSVETQYFGPGTRLLVL.

The V and J genes are TRBV28 and TRBJ2-7, with D unclear. Trimming removed 6 bases at V and 3 bases at J, with 12 bases between. CDR3 length: 13 amino acids. The germline gives CDR1 MDHEN, CDR2 SYDVKM. The CDR3 sequence: CASSIRLGYEQYF. In DNA form, the CDR3 reads TGTGCCAGCAGCATTCGCCTCGGCTACGAGCAGTACTTC.

V usage is TRBV7-2 and J usage is TRBJ2-7; 10 bases line up with TRBD2. There are 12 residues in the CDR3. Germline loops: CDR1 SGHTA, CDR2 FQGNSA. The V segment lost 8 bases and the J segment 5 bases; nucleotides outside the gene matches: 3. DNA for the CDR3: TGTGCCAGCGCTAGCGGGAGTAACGAGCAGTACTTC. Residues: CASASGSNEQYF.

The chain links TRBV29-1 to TRBJ2-7, with a tentative D call TRBD1 (6 bases). Germline V gene data show CDR1 as SQVTM and CDR2 as ANQGSEA. The V end lost 3 bases, the J end lost 3 bases, and 12 bases lay between the germline ends. This CDR3 is built from 13 residues. The CDR3 protein is CSVDPGVGYEQYF. In DNA form, the CDR3 reads TGCAGCGTTGATCCAGGGGTAGGCTACGAGCAGTACTTC.

The genes are TRBV29-1 and TRBJ1-1; D remains ambiguous. The length of the CDR3 is 13 residues. Deletions cut 1 base from V and 3 bases from J, with 9 bases between. Germline V gene data show CDR1 as SQVTM and CDR2 as ANQGSEA. The CDR3 loop is CSVEGRLDTEAFF. The CDR3 nucleotides are TGCAGCGTTGAAGGGCGGCTAGACACTGAAGCTTTCTTT.

This clone was counted once. For the CDR3, the DNA is TGCGCCAGCAGCCAAGATTTAGCGGGAGGGCGAAGTGAGCAGTTCTTC. Residues: CASSQDLAGGRSEQFF. The chain uses TRBV4-3 and TRBJ2-1; TRBD2 matches 11 bases. CDR3 length equals 16 residues. With 0 bases clipped from V and 9 bases from J, the junction kept 7 bases outside the gene matches. The germline CDR1 and CDR2 sequences are LGHNA and YSLEER.

The chain employs TRBV5-4 and TRBJ2-7; 7 bases match TRBD1. The CDR3 runs 13 residues. V lost 3 bases, J lost 2 bases, and 2 bases stayed unmatched. CDR1 and CDR2 from the germline V gene are SGHNT and YYREEE (reference sequence). CDR3 region: CASSSQGTYEQYF. The CDR3 region has the DNA TGTGCCAGCAGCTCACAGGGGACCTACGAGCAGTACTTC.

The V gene is TRBV7-2, the J gene TRBJ2-3; D possibly matches TRBD1 or TRBD2 (5 bases each). The germline CDR1 and CDR2 sequences are SGHTA and FQGNSA. Trimming took off 0 bases at V and 3 bases at J, with 13 bases between the two ends. There are 16 residues in the CDR3. The CDR3 DNA is TGTGCCAGCAGCTTAGCGGGGTCAGGGAGTACAGATACGCAGTATTTT. Translated, it gives CASSLAGSGSTDTQYF.

The V gene is TRBV15, the J gene TRBJ2-7, with unresolved D. V lost 1 base and J lost 3, with 7 bases in between. Germline CDR1 is LNHNV and CDR2 is YYDKDF (reference sequence). The CDR3 is 13 amino acids. The CDR3 DNA reads TGTGCCACCAGCAGAGTTCCTAACTACGAGCAGTACTTC. It encodes CATSRVPNYEQYF. Full variable domain (rest looked up from reference TRBV15 and TRBJ2-7): DAMVIQNPRYQVTQFGKPVTLSCSQTLNHNVMYWYQQKSSQAPKLLFHYYDKDFNNEADTPDNFQSRRPNTSFCFLDIRSPGLGDTAMYLCATSRVPNYEQYFGPGTRLTVT.

This clone has just one count. The chain uses TRBV5-8 and TRBJ2-7; D remains unclear. Germline V gene data show CDR1 as SGHTS and CDR2 as YDEGEE. Between the trimmed V and J ends, which lost 4 bases and 0 bases, there was a span of 11 bases. CDR3 length equals 14 residues. In nucleotides, the CDR3 is TGTGCCAGCAGCCCCCGACTCGTCTCCTACGAGCAGTACTTC. It codes for CASSPRLVSYEQYF.

V is TRBV28 and J is TRBJ2-1; D remains ambiguous. Germline V lookup: CDR1 MDHEN, CDR2 SYDVKM. The CDR3 length is 12 residues. Trimming pared 7 bases from V and 8 bases from J, leaving 12 bases between. CDR3 residues: CASKTAVDEQFF. Here the CDR3 DNA reads TGTGCCAGCAAGACGGCTGTCGATGAGCAGTTCTTC.

J is TRBJ2-7 and V is TRBV7-2; D unclear. V shed 6 bases and J shed 6 bases, with 24 bases lying between them. The germline gives CDR1 SGHTA, CDR2 FQGNSA. There are 16 residues in the CDR3. The CDR3 nucleotides are TGTGCCAGCAGTCCGCAGACTTTTCGCTTAGTGGGCGAGCAGTACTTC. It specifies CASSPQTFRLVGEQYF.

The chain is built from TRBV5-1 and TRBJ2-1; TRBD2 is a possible D gene (5 bases). Trimming removed 7 bases at V and 6 bases at J, with 17 bases between. This CDR3 has 14 residues. CDR1 is SGHRS and CDR2 is YFSETQ in the germline V gene. In DNA, the CDR3 is TGCGCCAGCCTCAGCCCGAGCGGACTCAATGAGCAGTTCTTC. Encoded protein: CASLSPSGLNEQFF.

This chain connects TRBV7-2 to TRBJ2-7; 8 bases agree with TRBD2. Per the germline V gene, CDR1 is SGHTA and CDR2 is FQGNSA. This CDR3 has 14 amino acids. Trimming at V came to 1 base and at J to 5 bases, leaving 4 bases not matched to a gene. The CDR3 loop is CASSLGSGIDEQYF. CDR3 nucleotide sequence: TGTGCCAGCAGCTTAGGTAGCGGGATTGACGAGCAGTACTTC.

The chain joins TRBV14 to TRBJ1-4; no reliable D call. Germline CDR1 and CDR2: SGHDN and FVKESK. Trimming stripped 1 base from V and 6 bases from J, with 12 bases between. The length of the CDR3 is 15 residues. In DNA form, the CDR3 reads TGTGCCAGCAGCCAAGGAGGACGCGGGGATGAAAAACTGTTTTTT. Its protein product is CASSQGGRGDEKLFF.

V gene TRBV6-1 combines with J gene TRBJ1-5; D gene uncertain. The CDR3 covers 14 residues. Trimming stripped 8 bases from V and 0 bases from J, with 11 bases between. CDR1 and CDR2 (germline): MNHNS, SASEGT. The CDR3 reads CASGRDYSNQPQHF. CDR3 nucleotides: TGTGCCAGCGGCAGAGATTATAGCAATCAGCCCCAGCATTTT.